The source of this T cell receptor (beta chain) is a study of blood T cell repertoires in COVID-19. Trimming stripped 3 bases from V and 2 bases from J, with 14 bases between. The V gene's germline CDR1 is LNHDA and CDR2 SQIVND (reference sequence). The CDR3 covers 15 residues. In the authors' workflow: Estimation of nucleated cell counts relied on the amplification of reference gene primers. The method was immunoSEQ multiplex PCR; TCRdb's version includes in-frame clones alone and lacks a portion of them. V and J calls and clone size are given by that table; D and trimming were obtained from the DNA. The sample shows roughly 100,000 clones, 87% of them seen only once. This clone was seen only a few times.

The V gene is TRBV19, the J gene TRBJ2-7, with D perhaps matching TRBD1 (5 bases). Input material: peripheral blood. This receptor was taken from a human donor in a cohort sampled during active COVID-19. In nucleotides, the CDR3 is TGTGCCAGTAGTATGTATCAGGGCGGAACCTACGAGCAGTACTTC. The encoded protein is CASSMYQGGTYEQYF.